A selection of T cell receptor beta chains follows, all from one sample in a study of blood T cell repertoires in COVID-19. Assay used: immunoSEQ multiplex PCR; TCRdb lists only in-frame clones, some missing. Among 300,000 or so clones listed, approximately 86% were seen once. The material sequenced was PBMCs or T cells enriched from blood (not recorded which). The receptors were gathered from a woman aged 40 to 50 with acute COVID-19. Each CDR3 is given with its conserved first and last residue. D genes are given only for firm matches. A row's size may be missing; if present it is once, few, many or a size class.

TRBV15,TRBJ1-3,few,12,.,TGTGCCACCAGCAGAGATCATCGCGCCATATATTTT,CATSRDHRAIYF
TRBV9,TRBJ1-1,.,15,TRBD1,TGTGCCAGCAGCCTTCGGACAGGGGAGGACACTGAAGCTTTCTTT,CASSLRTGEDTEAFF
TRBV9,TRBJ2-2,.,17,TRBD1,TGTGCCAGCAGCGTAGCTCAAGGGGGCAGGCCCCAAGGGGAGCTGTTTTTT,CASSVAQGGRPQGELFF
TRBV2,TRBJ1-6,.,14,.,TGTGCCAGCAGTGACCGGGTACCTAATTCACCCCTCCACTTT,CASSDRVPNSPLHF
TRBV28,TRBJ1-5,.,19,TRBD1,TGTGCCAGCACCCGAGGAGGGACAGGGCCCCTGGTTGGCAATCAGCCCCAGCATTTT,CASTRGGTGPLVGNQPQHF
TRBV19,TRBJ1-1,.,13,TRBD1,TGTGCCAGTAGTACGGATGGGACAGGGAAAGCTTTCTTT,CASSTDGTGKAFF
TRBV4-3,TRBJ1-1,.,14,.,TGCGCCAGCAGCCAACCTGGAGGTCCCACTGAAGCTTTCTTT,CASSQPGGPTEAFF
TRBV7-2,TRBJ1-1,.,13,.,TGTGCCAGCAGGTCTTACTGGAACACTGAAGCTTTCTTT,CASRSYWNTEAFF
TRBV29-1,TRBJ1-2,few,14,.,TGCAGCGTTGATGGACACCCATCTAACTATGGCTACACCTTC,CSVDGHPSNYGYTF
TRBV7-3,TRBJ2-3,once,15,TRBD2,TGTGCCAGCAGCAGTCGACTAGCGGGGACAGATACGCAGTATTTT,CASSSRLAGTDTQYF
TRBV6-5,TRBJ1-6,.,15,.,TGTGCCAGCAGTTACGAGGGGGTATCGAATTCACCCCTCCACTTT,CASSYEGVSNSPLHF
TRBV18,TRBJ2-5,.,13,.,TGTGCCAGCTCACCAGTAGGGGTTGAGACCCAGTACTTC,CASSPVGVETQYF
TRBV7-3,TRBJ2-3,.,14,TRBD2,TGTGCCAGCAGCCTAGCGGGGACGACAGATACGCAGTATTTT,CASSLAGTTDTQYF
TRBV3-1/TRBV3-2,TRBJ2-3,.,16,TRBD2,TGTGCCAGCAGCCTTAGCGGGGGCCGGGGGACAGATACGCAGTATTTT,CASSLSGGRGTDTQYF
TRBV7-8,TRBJ2-2,once,15,.,TGTGCCAGCAGCTTTGGTACAATGAACACCGGGGAGCTGTTTTTT,CASSFGTMNTGELFF
TRBV25-1,TRBJ1-3,.,15,.,TGTGCCAGCAGTGAATCCGGGGTAGTAGGAAACACCATATATTTT,CASSESGVVGNTIYF
TRBV7-2,TRBJ1-2,.,15,TRBD1,TGTGCCAGCAGCTCCCCCATCCGGGACAGGGCTGGCTACACCTTC,CASSSPIRDRAGYTF
TRBV4-3,TRBJ1-2,.,13,.,TGCGCCAGCAGCCAACTACAGGGATACGGCTACACCTTC,CASSQLQGYGYTF
TRBV21-1,TRBJ2-7,once,16,.,TGTGCCAGCAGCAAAGGACAGGGAAAGACCTCCTACGAGCAGTACTTC,CASSKGQGKTSYEQYF
TRBV18,TRBJ1-4,.,16,.,TGTGCCAGCTCACCCCAGAAGGGGGCAACTAATGAAAAACTGTTTTTT,CASSPQKGATNEKLFF
TRBV13,TRBJ1-1,.,14,TRBD1,TGTGCCAGCAGCTCCCGGGACAGCACAGGGGAAGCTTTCTTT,CASSSRDSTGEAFF
TRBV25-1,TRBJ2-1,.,18,TRBD2,TGTGCCAGCAATGCAGGCGGACTAGCGGGAGGTCCCTACAATGAGCAGTTCTTC,CASNAGGLAGGPYNEQFF